This T cell receptor (beta chain) is drawn from a study of Ad26.COV2.S vaccination and SARS-CoV-2 variants. Treatment of the sample: some 20 received Ad26.COV2.S at low or high dose, single or two shots; 5 received placebo; per-sample allocation not given. Day 63 after the first injection of vaccine or placebo was the sampling time. V was pared by 6 bases and J by 7 bases, with 12 bases between. Germline V gene sequence: CDR1 MNHNY, CDR2 SVGAGI (reference sequence). The length of the CDR3 is 13 residues. The table came from immunoSEQ multiplex PCR; TCRdb's copy has only in-frame clones and leaves some out. The table has approximately 300,000 clones, about 82% seen once; the top ten hold approximately 2.1%.

The J gene is TRBJ2-2, the V gene TRBV6-6; D is unresolved. The sample consisted of peripheral blood, taken in a trial of Ad26.COV2.S vaccine versus placebo. The clonotype originates from a person aged 18-65 years who received the Ad26.COV2.S COVID-19 vaccine or a placebo. CDR3 sequence (DNA): TGTGCCAGCAGCCCCGGTTTCGACGGGGAGCTGTTTTTT. This codes for CASSPGFDGELFF.